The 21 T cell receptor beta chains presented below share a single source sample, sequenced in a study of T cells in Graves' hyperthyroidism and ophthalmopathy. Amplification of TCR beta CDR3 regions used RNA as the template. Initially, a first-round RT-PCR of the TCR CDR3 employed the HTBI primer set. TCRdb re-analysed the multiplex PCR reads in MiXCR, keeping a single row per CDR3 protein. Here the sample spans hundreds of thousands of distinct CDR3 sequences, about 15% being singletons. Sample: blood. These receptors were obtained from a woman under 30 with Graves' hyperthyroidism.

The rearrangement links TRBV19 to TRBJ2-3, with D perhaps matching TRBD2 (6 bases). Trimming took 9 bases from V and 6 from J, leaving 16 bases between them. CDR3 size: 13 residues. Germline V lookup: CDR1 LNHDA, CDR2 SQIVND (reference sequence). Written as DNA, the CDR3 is TGTGCCAGCGGGGGTACTAGCTCCGATACGCAGTATTTT. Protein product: CASGGTSSDTQYF.

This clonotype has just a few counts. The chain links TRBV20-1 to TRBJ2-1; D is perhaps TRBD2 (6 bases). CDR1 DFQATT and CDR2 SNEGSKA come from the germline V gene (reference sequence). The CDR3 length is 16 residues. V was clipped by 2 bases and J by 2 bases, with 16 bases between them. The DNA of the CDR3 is TGCAGTGCTAGACCCCTCCTAGCGAAGGCCTACAATGAGCAGTTCTTC. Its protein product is CSARPLLAKAYNEQFF.

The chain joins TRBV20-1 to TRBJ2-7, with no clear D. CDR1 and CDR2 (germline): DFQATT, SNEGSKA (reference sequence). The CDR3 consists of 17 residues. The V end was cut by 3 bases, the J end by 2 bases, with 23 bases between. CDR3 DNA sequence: TGCAGTGCTAGGGGGTTCCGACTCCCCGACCCCGCCTACGAGCAGTACTTC. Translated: CSARGFRLPDPAYEQYF.

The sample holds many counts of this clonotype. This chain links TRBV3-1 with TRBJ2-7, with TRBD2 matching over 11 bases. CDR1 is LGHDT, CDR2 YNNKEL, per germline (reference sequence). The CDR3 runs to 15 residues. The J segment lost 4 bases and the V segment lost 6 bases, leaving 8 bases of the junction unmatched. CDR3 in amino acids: CASSSSLAGGYEQYF. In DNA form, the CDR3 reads TGTGCCAGCAGTTCAAGTCTAGCGGGAGGTTACGAGCAGTACTTC.

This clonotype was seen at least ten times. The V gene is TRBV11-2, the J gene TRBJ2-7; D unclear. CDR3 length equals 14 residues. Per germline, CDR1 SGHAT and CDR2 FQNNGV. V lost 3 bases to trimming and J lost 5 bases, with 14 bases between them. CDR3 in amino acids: CASSFLNSIHEQYF. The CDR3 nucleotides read TGTGCCAGCAGCTTTCTCAACAGCATCCACGAGCAGTACTTC.

The DNA for the CDR3 is TGTGCCAGCAAGCTCGACGGATACAATGAGCAGTTCTTC. This codes for CASKLDGYNEQFF. This chain connects TRBV6-2 or TRBV6-3 to TRBJ2-1, with D hard to call. Trimming stripped 7 bases from V and 4 bases from J, with 11 bases between. CDR1 is MNHEY, CDR2 SVGEGT, per germline. CDR3 length: 13 amino acids.

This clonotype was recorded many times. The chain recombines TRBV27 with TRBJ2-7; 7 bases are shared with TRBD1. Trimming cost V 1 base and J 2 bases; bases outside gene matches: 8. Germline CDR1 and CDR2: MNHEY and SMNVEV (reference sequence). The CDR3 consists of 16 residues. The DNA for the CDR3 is TGTGCCAGCAGTTTATGGCTCGGACAGGAAACCTACGAGCAGTACTTC. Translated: CASSLWLGQETYEQYF.

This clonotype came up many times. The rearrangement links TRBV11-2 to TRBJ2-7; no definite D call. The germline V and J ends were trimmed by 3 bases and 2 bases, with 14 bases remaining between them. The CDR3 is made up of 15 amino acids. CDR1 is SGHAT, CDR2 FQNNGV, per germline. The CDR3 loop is CASSFAGLYAYEQYF. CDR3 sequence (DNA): TGTGCCAGCAGCTTCGCCGGGCTATACGCCTACGAGCAGTACTTC.

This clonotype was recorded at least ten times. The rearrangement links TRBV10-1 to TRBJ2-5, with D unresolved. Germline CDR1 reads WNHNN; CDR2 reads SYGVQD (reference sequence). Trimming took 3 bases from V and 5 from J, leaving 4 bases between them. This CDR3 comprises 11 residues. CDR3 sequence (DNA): TGCGCCAGCAGTGACAGGGAGACCCAGTACTTC. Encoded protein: CASSDRETQYF.

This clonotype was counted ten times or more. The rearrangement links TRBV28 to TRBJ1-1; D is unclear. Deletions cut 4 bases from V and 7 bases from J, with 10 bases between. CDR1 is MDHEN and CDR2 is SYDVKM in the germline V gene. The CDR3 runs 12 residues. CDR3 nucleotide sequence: TGTGCCAGCAGTTCAGTCCAGTTTGAAGCTTTCTTT. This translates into CASSSVQFEAFF.

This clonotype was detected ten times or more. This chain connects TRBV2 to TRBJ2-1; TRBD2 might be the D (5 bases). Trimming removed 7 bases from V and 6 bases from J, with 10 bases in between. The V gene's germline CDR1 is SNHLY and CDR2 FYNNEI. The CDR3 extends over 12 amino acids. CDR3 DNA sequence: TGTGCCAGCAAGGAGGTCAGCAATGAGCAGTTCTTC. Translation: CASKEVSNEQFF.

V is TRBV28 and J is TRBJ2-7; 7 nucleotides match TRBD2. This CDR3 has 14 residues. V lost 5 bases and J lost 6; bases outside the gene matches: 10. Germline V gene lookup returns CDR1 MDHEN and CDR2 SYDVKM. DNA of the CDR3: TGTGCCAGCAGTCCCCCGGGCTCGGGGGGCGAGCAGTACTTC. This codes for CASSPPGSGGEQYF.

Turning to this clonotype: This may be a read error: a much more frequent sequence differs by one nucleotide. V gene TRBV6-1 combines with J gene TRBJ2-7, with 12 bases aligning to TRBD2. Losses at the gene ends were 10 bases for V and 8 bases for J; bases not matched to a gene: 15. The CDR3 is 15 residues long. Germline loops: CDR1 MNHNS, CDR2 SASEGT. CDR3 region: CATASGTSGSYKQYF. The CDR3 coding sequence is TGTGCCACAGCCTCCGGGACTAGCGGGTCTTACAAGCAGTACTTC.

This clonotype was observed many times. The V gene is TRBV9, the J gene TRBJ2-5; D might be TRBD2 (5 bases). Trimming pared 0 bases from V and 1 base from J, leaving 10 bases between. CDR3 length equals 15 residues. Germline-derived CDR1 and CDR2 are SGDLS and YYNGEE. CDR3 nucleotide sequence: TGTGCCAGCAGCGTAGGCGGACTCCCCCAAGAGACCCAGTACTTC. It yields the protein CASSVGGLPQETQYF. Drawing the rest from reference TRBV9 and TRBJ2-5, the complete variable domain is DSGVTQTPKHLITATGQRVTLRCSPRSGDLSVYWYQQSLDQGLQFLIQYYNGEERAKGNILERFSAQQFPDLHSELNLSSLELGDSALYFCASSVGGLPQETQYFGPGTRLLVL.

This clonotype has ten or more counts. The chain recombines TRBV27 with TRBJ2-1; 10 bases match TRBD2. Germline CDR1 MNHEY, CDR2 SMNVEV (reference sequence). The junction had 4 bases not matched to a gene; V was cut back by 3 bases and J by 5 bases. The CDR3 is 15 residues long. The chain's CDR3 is CASSFFLAGDNEQFF. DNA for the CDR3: TGTGCCAGCAGTTTCTTTCTAGCGGGGGACAATGAGCAGTTCTTC.

The CDR3 reads CASSLASGAETQYF. The CDR3 nucleotides are TGCGCCAGCAGCTTGGCTAGCGGGGCGGAGACCCAGTACTTC. The V gene is TRBV5-1, the J gene TRBJ2-5; 9 positions agree with TRBD2. This CDR3 spans 14 amino acids. The germline CDR1 and CDR2 sequences are SGHRS and YFSETQ. With V trimmed by 0 bases and J by 5 bases, 2 bases remained unmatched.

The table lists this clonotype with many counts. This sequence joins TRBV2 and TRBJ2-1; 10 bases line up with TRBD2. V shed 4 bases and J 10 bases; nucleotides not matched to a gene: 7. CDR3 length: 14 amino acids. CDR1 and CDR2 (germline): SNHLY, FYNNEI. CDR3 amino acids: CASSGLIAGGEQFF. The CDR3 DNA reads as TGTGCCAGCAGTGGATTGATAGCGGGAGGCGAGCAGTTCTTC.

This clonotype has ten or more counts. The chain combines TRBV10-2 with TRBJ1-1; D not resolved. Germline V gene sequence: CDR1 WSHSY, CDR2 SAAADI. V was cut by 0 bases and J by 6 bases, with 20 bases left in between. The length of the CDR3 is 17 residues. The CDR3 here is CASSESQPGSAMAEAFF. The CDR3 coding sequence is TGCGCCAGCAGTGAGTCACAACCGGGATCGGCGATGGCTGAAGCTTTCTTT.

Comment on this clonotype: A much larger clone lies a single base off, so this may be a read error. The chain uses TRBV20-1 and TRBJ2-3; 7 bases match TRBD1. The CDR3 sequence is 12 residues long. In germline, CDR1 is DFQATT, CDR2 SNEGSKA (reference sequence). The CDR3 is CSGRTGTDTQYF. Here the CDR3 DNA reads TGCAGTGGCCGGACAGGCACAGATACTCAGTATTTT.

CDR3 sequence reads: CASSHSSSGNTIYF. The CDR3 nucleotides read TGTGCCAGCAGTCACTCCAGCTCTGGAAACACCATATATTTT. The chain carries TRBV6-1 and TRBJ1-3; D remains ambiguous. The V and J ends lost 5 bases and 0 bases respectively, with 8 bases between them. Germline-derived CDR1 and CDR2 are MNHNS and SASEGT. This CDR3 is built from 14 residues.

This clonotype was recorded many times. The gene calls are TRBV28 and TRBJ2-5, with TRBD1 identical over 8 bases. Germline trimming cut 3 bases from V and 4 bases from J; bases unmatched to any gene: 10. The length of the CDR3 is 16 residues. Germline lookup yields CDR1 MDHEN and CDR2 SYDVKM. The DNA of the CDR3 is TGTGCCAGCAGTTTTATAGACAGGGGAGGTTTAGAGACCCAGTACTTC. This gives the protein CASSFIDRGGLETQYF.